This TCR beta chain came from a study of T-cell reconstitution after alpha-beta-depleted transplantation in children. CDR1 and CDR2 (germline): DFQATT, SNEGSKA (reference sequence). The CDR3 totals 19 residues. Preparing the TCRbeta library involved the use of unique molecular identifiers. TCRdb analysed the PCR reads with MiXCR anew, one entry per CDR3 protein. The sample contains 230,000 or so distinct CDR3 sequences, 9.7% of which appear only once. This clonotype has ten or more counts. A read error may produce the germline difference seen at one junction end. The chain joins TRBV20-1 to TRBJ2-1; 9 nucleotides align to TRBD1. The receptor was isolated from a human donor who donated a stem cell graft to a child with SCID. The starting material was PBMCs from the stem cell graft donor, obtained from the stem cell graft. CDR3 sequence reads: CSARGAGTGQSIQSGEHFF. As DNA, the CDR3 is TGCAGTGCTAGGGGGGCGGGGACAGGGCAATCTATACAATCGGGTGAGCATTTCTTC.